Each of the 22 T cell receptor beta chains below was sequenced from the same sample in a study of OX40 agonist ivuxolimab in advanced cancers. The assay was immunoSEQ multiplex PCR, and TCRdb's table has in-frame clones only and misses some. The profile shows fewer than 20,000 clones, approximately 78% of them singletons. Source: CD4+ or CD8+ T cells sorted from blood, taken in a trial of the OX40 agonist ivuxolimab. The receptors here all came from an adult with an advanced solid tumor such as melanoma, head and neck, liver or kidney cancer.

The rearrangement links TRBV27 to TRBJ1-2; D possibly corresponds to TRBD1 (5 bases). Trimming shortened V by 3 bases and J by 2 bases, and 7 bases separated the two germline ends. Looked up from germline, CDR1 is MNHEY and CDR2 is SMNVEV (reference sequence). CDR3 length equals 13 residues. The CDR3 bases are TGTGCCAGCAGTTTTGAGGGGAACTATGGCTACACCTTC. Residues: CASSFEGNYGYTF.

V usage is TRBV7-8 and J usage is TRBJ2-2; 12 bases align to TRBD2. Trimming took 7 bases from V and 4 from J; bases not matched to a gene: 13. Germline-derived CDR1 and CDR2 are SGHVS and FQNEAQ. The CDR3 sequence is 18 residues long. CDR3 region: CASTKSTSGSQGTGELFF. DNA for the CDR3: TGTGCCAGCACCAAGTCGACTAGCGGGAGTCAGGGCACCGGGGAGCTGTTTTTT.

This rearrangement joins TRBV10-3 to TRBJ1-2, with TRBD1 matching over 9 bases. J lost 0 bases, V lost 5 bases, and 4 bases had no gene match. CDR1 is ENHRY, CDR2 SYGVKD, per germline. The CDR3 runs 15 residues. CDR3 loop: CAISPGTGSNYGYTF. The CDR3 DNA reads as TGTGCCATCAGTCCCGGGACAGGGTCTAACTATGGCTACACCTTC.

Only one count was recorded for this clone. The chain couples TRBV9 to TRBJ1-5; D is unclear. Looked up from germline, CDR1 is SGDLS and CDR2 is YYNGEE. Trimming stripped 0 bases from V and 9 bases from J, with 16 bases between. The CDR3 is 15 residues long. DNA for the CDR3: TGTGCCAGCAGCGTAGGAGTGGAGTTCGTAGGGCCCCAGCATTTT. Its protein product is CASSVGVEFVGPQHF.

V and J are TRBV28 and TRBJ2-2, with no clear D. V lost 2 bases and J 0 bases, leaving 13 bases between the germline ends. Germline values: CDR1 MDHEN, CDR2 SYDVKM. The CDR3 covers 17 residues. CDR3: CASSLIDLFANTGELFF. The CDR3 coding sequence is TGTGCCAGCAGTTTAATTGACTTGTTCGCGAACACCGGGGAGCTGTTTTTT. The full variable domain, completed using reference TRBV28 and TRBJ2-2, is DVKVTQSSRYLVKRTGEKVFLECVQDMDHENMFWYRQDPGLGLRLIYFSYDVKMKEKGDIPEGYSVSREKKERFSLILESASTNQTSMYLCASSLIDLFANTGELFFGEGSRLTVL.

The DNA for the CDR3 is TGTGCCAGCAGTTACTCGGAGGGGTACGATCAGCCCCAGCATTTT. Translation gives CASSYSEGYDQPQHF. The V gene is TRBV6-6, the J gene TRBJ1-5, with TRBD1 as a possible D gene (5 bases). Germline-derived CDR1 and CDR2 are MNHNY and SVGAGI (reference sequence). The CDR3 extends over 15 amino acids. V was trimmed by 0 bases and J by 5 bases, leaving 11 bases between them.

This clone was detected a few times. This rearrangement joins TRBV11-2 to TRBJ2-4, with a weak D call TRBD2 (6 bases). The germline V gene encodes CDR1 SGHAT and CDR2 FQNNGV. CDR3 size: 17 residues. Trimming pared 2 bases from V and 0 bases from J, leaving 14 bases between. Written as DNA, the CDR3 is TGTGCCAGCAGCTTACCCGGGAGACCCCTAGCCAAAAACATTCAGTACTTC. Its translation: CASSLPGRPLAKNIQYF.

This clone was seen more than once but under ten times. The chain combines TRBV6-5 with TRBJ1-6, with TRBD1 as a possible D gene (6 bases). There are 13 residues in the CDR3. V gave up 5 bases and J gave up 11 bases, with 13 bases separating them. Germline CDR1 and CDR2: MNHEY and SVGAGI. The CDR3 DNA sequence: TGTGCCAGCAGTGATACAGGGAGGGCACCCCTCCACTTT. Amino acids: CASSDTGRAPLHF.

The chain recombines TRBV7-9 with TRBJ2-2, with unresolved D. The CDR3 sequence is 15 residues long. Germline CDR1 and CDR2: SEHNR and FQNEAQ (reference sequence). V lost 3 bases, J lost 8 bases, and 16 bases lay in between. The CDR3 sequence is CASSLGSTVTGELFF. In DNA, the CDR3 is TGTGCCAGCAGCTTGGGCAGTACAGTAACAGGGGAGCTGTTTTTT.

J is TRBJ2-7 and V is TRBV4-1; D might be TRBD1 (5 bases). The V gene lost 0 bases and the J gene lost 2 bases, with 8 bases spanning the gap. Germline CDR1 reads MGHRA; CDR2 reads YSYEKL. This CDR3 spans 14 amino acids. The CDR3 here is CASSQDDSTYEQYF. The CDR3 bases are TGCGCCAGCAGCCAAGACGACAGTACCTACGAGCAGTACTTC.

This sequence joins TRBV19 and TRBJ2-1; 7 bases align to TRBD2. The CDR3 is 13 residues long. CDR1 and CDR2 (germline): LNHDA, SQIVND (reference sequence). V shed 5 bases, J shed 4 bases, and the junction held 2 bases outside the gene matches. The CDR3 reads CASSRREYNEQFF. For the CDR3, the DNA is TGTGCCAGTAGTCGGCGGGAGTACAATGAGCAGTTCTTC.

V and J are TRBV7-3 and TRBJ1-6, with 7 bases matching TRBD1. J was trimmed by 10 bases and V by 8 bases; bases with no gene match: 8. Germline loops: CDR1 SGHTA, CDR2 FQGTGA. CDR3 length: 13 residues. The CDR3 here is CASGGTVPSPLHF. CDR3 in DNA: TGTGCCAGCGGGGGGACAGTCCCATCACCCCTCCACTTT.

The V and J genes are TRBV4-3 and TRBJ2-7, with TRBD2 matching 13 bases. The CDR3 totals 15 residues. Germline trimming cut 4 bases from V and 4 bases from J; bases unmatched to any gene: 4. The germline V gene has CDR1 LGHNA and CDR2 YSLEER. CDR3 amino acids: CASSPSGLAGYEQYF. The CDR3 DNA follows: TGCGCCAGCAGCCCCTCGGGACTAGCGGGATACGAGCAGTACTTC.

The genes are TRBV10-2 and TRBJ2-3, with D hard to call. V dropped 7 bases and J dropped 3 bases, with 14 bases sitting between them. CDR3 length equals 14 residues. Germline CDR1 WSHSY, CDR2 SAAADI. This chain's CDR3 is CASILSWKTDTQYF. Here the CDR3 DNA reads TGCGCCAGCATTCTATCCTGGAAAACAGATACGCAGTATTTT.

V gene TRBV7-2 combines with J gene TRBJ2-1; a possible D gene is TRBD2 (6 bases). The CDR3 loop spans 15 amino acids. Trimming shortened V by 4 bases and J by 4 bases, and 14 bases separated the two germline ends. CDR1 and CDR2 (germline): SGHTA, FQGNSA. The CDR3 nucleotides read TGTGCCAGCAGCTCTTCTGGACTAAAGTACAATGAGCAGTTCTTC. This encodes CASSSSGLKYNEQFF.

This clone came up a few times. J is TRBJ2-4 and V is TRBV25-1; unclear D gene. V lost 5 bases and J 8 bases, leaving 10 bases between the germline ends. From germline, CDR1 is MGHDK and CDR2 SYGVNS. The CDR3 totals 12 residues. CDR3 sequence reads: CASSSATDIQYF. In DNA, the CDR3 is TGTGCCAGCAGTAGCGCCACAGACATTCAGTACTTC.

The chain is built from TRBV10-3 and TRBJ2-6; D may be TRBD2 (6 bases). Between the trimmed V and J ends, which lost 6 bases and 0 bases, there was a span of 6 bases. This CDR3 comprises 14 residues. Germline CDR1 is ENHRY and CDR2 is SYGVKD. This chain's CDR3 is CAIRGGSGANVLTF. The CDR3 DNA follows: TGTGCCATCAGGGGGGGCTCTGGGGCCAACGTCCTGACTTTC.

This clone has only one observation. The genes are TRBV6-1 and TRBJ2-1; 7 positions agree with TRBD2. The trim removed 4 bases at V and 8 bases at J, leaving 11 bases unmatched. Germline assignment: CDR1 MNHNS and CDR2 SASEGT. This CDR3 comprises 15 residues. Here the CDR3 reads CASSGEGTPNHEQFF. CDR3 coding DNA: TGTGCCAGCAGTGGGGAGGGGACTCCGAATCATGAGCAGTTCTTC.

This chain joins TRBV23-1 and TRBJ2-7; D gene uncertain. TRBV23-1 is an ORF, with its function uncertain. The CDR3 sequence is 14 residues long. The V end lost 2 bases, the J end lost 3 bases, and 11 bases lay between the germline ends. The chain's CDR3 is CASSQRDIRYEQYF. CDR3 nucleotide sequence: TGCGCCAGCAGTCAAAGAGACATCCGCTACGAGCAGTACTTC.

V is TRBV19 and J is TRBJ2-3; D unresolved. CDR1 and CDR2 (germline): LNHDA, SQIVND (reference sequence). V was cut by 3 bases and J by 1 base, with 8 bases left in between. This CDR3 has 14 amino acids. As DNA, the CDR3 is TGTGCCAGTAGTATTGGGGTCGGCACAGATACGCAGTATTTT. Translated: CASSIGVGTDTQYF.

This clone was observed once. The chain joins TRBV5-4 to TRBJ2-2, with 12 bases fitting TRBD2. The CDR3 contains 16 residues. Losses at the gene ends were 0 bases for V and 6 bases for J; bases not matched to a gene: 3. Per germline, CDR1 SGHNT and CDR2 YYREEE (reference sequence). CDR3 loop: CASSLGLAGVSGELFF. The CDR3 coding sequence is TGTGCCAGCAGCTTGGGACTAGCGGGAGTTTCCGGGGAGCTGTTTTTT.

The sample holds one count of this clone. The rearrangement links TRBV5-1 to TRBJ2-7, with D possibly being TRBD1 (6 bases). V was trimmed by 6 bases and J by 3 bases, leaving 13 bases between them. CDR1 and CDR2 (germline): SGHRS, YFSETQ. This CDR3 comprises 13 residues. The CDR3 DNA sequence: TGCGCCAGCACCCGGGACACCGGCTACGAGCAGTACTTC. This codes for CASTRDTGYEQYF.